The 27 T cell receptor beta chains below come from one sample, sequenced in a study of blood T cell repertoires in COVID-19. The protocol was immunoSEQ multiplex PCR, while the TCRdb copy is restricted to in-frame clones and leaves out a portion. The table has 60,000 to 80,000 clones, 75% to 90% seen once; the top ten hold approximately 20%. The sample consisted of peripheral blood. The receptors originated from a woman between 55 and 75 years old with COVID-19, enrolled during active disease.

The J gene is TRBJ2-3, the V gene TRBV4-3; 8 nucleotides agree with TRBD2. The CDR3 totals 17 residues. In germline, CDR1 is LGHNA, CDR2 YSLEER. Losses at the gene ends were 3 bases for V and 5 bases for J; bases not matched to a gene: 13. The CDR3 protein is CASSQDVASGLRDTQYF. The CDR3, as DNA: TGCGCCAGCAGCCAGGACGTGGCTAGCGGGTTGAGAGATACGCAGTATTTT.

This rearrangement joins TRBV7-3 to TRBJ2-7; maybe TRBD2 (6 bases). Trimming left V 2 bases short and J 0 bases short, with 11 bases between. Germline V gene lookup returns CDR1 SGHTA and CDR2 FQGTGA. The CDR3 is made up of 15 amino acids. The CDR3: CASSLGWDSSYEQYF. The CDR3 coding sequence is TGTGCCAGCAGCTTAGGTTGGGACTCCTCCTACGAGCAGTACTTC.

The genes are TRBV9 and TRBJ1-1, with D tentatively TRBD1 (6 bases). Germline V gene data show CDR1 as SGDLS and CDR2 as YYNGEE. The V and J ends lost 0 bases and 6 bases respectively, with 15 bases between them. This CDR3 region has 15 residues. DNA of the CDR3: TGTGCCAGCAGCGTAGCGGGAGGGGGGTATTCTGAAGCTTTCTTT. Residues: CASSVAGGGYSEAFF.

The CDR3 protein is CASSYSQGPYEQYF. The CDR3 nucleotides are TGTGCCAGCAGTTACTCTCAGGGGCCCTACGAGCAGTACTTC. The rearrangement links TRBV6-5 to TRBJ2-7; possibly TRBD1 for D (6 bases). Germline lookup yields CDR1 MNHEY and CDR2 SVGAGI. V was cut by 0 bases and J by 2 bases, with 8 bases left in between. The CDR3 loop spans 14 amino acids.

The chain carries TRBV4-2 and TRBJ2-5; 8 bases agree with TRBD2. V was clipped by 4 bases and J by 1 base; unmatched bases: 11. The CDR3 sequence is 17 residues long. Germline CDR1 LGHNA, CDR2 YNFKEQ. The CDR3 sequence: CASSPTQRAGGQETQYF. CDR3 bases: TGTGCCAGCAGCCCGACCCAGCGCGCGGGGGGCCAAGAGACCCAGTACTTC.

J is TRBJ1-2 and V is TRBV9; D is unclear. Germline V lookup: CDR1 SGDLS, CDR2 YYNGEE. V lost 6 bases to trimming and J lost 2 bases, with 20 bases between them. The CDR3 spans 16 residues. CDR3 region: CASTSLLGDSNYGYTF. As DNA, the CDR3 is TGTGCCAGCACCTCTCTCCTCGGAGATTCCAACTATGGCTACACCTTC.

CDR3 protein: CASSPRGISRYEQYF. The DNA for the CDR3 is TGCGCCAGCAGCCCTAGAGGGATCTCTCGCTACGAGCAGTACTTC. The J gene is TRBJ2-7, the V gene TRBV5-1, with TRBD2 as a possible D gene (5 bases). Germline values: CDR1 SGHRS, CDR2 YFSETQ. This CDR3 is built from 15 residues. V gave up 4 bases and J gave up 3 bases, with 17 bases separating them.

V usage is TRBV11-2 and J usage is TRBJ1-2; the match to TRBD1 covers 9 bases. In germline, CDR1 is SGHAT, CDR2 FQNNGV. The CDR3 has 15 residues. The V segment lost 5 bases and the J segment 8 bases; nucleotides outside the gene matches: 12. CDR3 coding DNA: TGTGCCAGCAGCCGCTCAGCGGGACAGGGTAACGGCTACACCTTC. As protein: CASSRSAGQGNGYTF.

The chain combines TRBV27 with TRBJ2-7; a possible D gene is TRBD2 (5 bases). Trimming removed 5 bases at V and 4 bases at J, with 18 bases between. CDR3 size: 15 residues. From germline, CDR1 is MNHEY and CDR2 SMNVEV (reference sequence). Written as DNA, the CDR3 is TGTGCCAGCAGTCCTCTTAGTACTAGAGGGTACGAGCAGTACTTC. Amino acids: CASSPLSTRGYEQYF.

The J gene is TRBJ2-7, the V gene TRBV11-2, with D perhaps matching TRBD1 (5 bases). The CDR3 is made up of 13 amino acids. Germline V gene lookup returns CDR1 SGHAT and CDR2 FQNNGV. Trimming removed 5 bases from V and 6 bases from J, with 14 bases in between. The CDR3 protein is CASSVNRPGEQYF. The CDR3 bases are TGTGCCAGCAGCGTAAACAGGCCGGGCGAGCAGTACTTC.

This chain uses TRBV5-1 with TRBJ2-1; the match to TRBD2 covers 10 bases. Germline V gene sequence: CDR1 SGHRS, CDR2 YFSETQ. The V gene end was trimmed by 2 bases and the J gene end by 6 bases; junction bases not matched to a gene: 8. CDR3 length: 16 residues. DNA of the CDR3: TGCGCCAGCAGCTTAGGAGCGGGAGGGCCTCCCAATGAGCAGTTCTTC. Translation: CASSLGAGGPPNEQFF. Full variable domain (rest looked up from reference TRBV5-1 and TRBJ2-1): KAGVTQTPRYLIKTRGQQVTLSCSPISGHRSVSWYQQTPGQGLQFLFEYFSETQRNKGNFPGRFSGRQFSNSRSEMNVSTLELGDSALYLCASSLGAGGPPNEQFFGPGTRLTVL.

V and J are TRBV30 and TRBJ1-5; D is unclear. Germline assignment: CDR1 GTSNPN and CDR2 SVGIG (reference sequence). V dropped 0 bases and J dropped 0 bases, with 9 bases sitting between them. The CDR3 loop spans 15 amino acids. The CDR3 region has the DNA TGTGCCTGGAGTGTACCGCCCTATAGCAATCAGCCCCAGCATTTT. This encodes CAWSVPPYSNQPQHF.

The chain carries TRBV6-5 and TRBJ2-7; 7 nucleotides agree with TRBD1. Looked up from germline, CDR1 is MNHEY and CDR2 is SVGAGI. J lost 2 bases, V lost 2 bases, and 3 bases had no gene match. CDR3 length: 14 residues. The CDR3 nucleotides read TGTGCCAGCAGTTACAACAGGGGCACCTACGAGCAGTACTTC. This sequence encodes CASSYNRGTYEQYF.

The genes are TRBV5-1 and TRBJ2-1; possibly TRBD1 for D (6 bases). Germline CDR1 is SGHRS and CDR2 is YFSETQ. Trimming shortened V by 1 base and J by 5 bases, and 7 bases separated the two germline ends. The CDR3 extends over 13 amino acids. For the CDR3, the DNA is TGCGCCAGCAGCTTGTGGACAGACAATGAGCAGTTCTTC. Amino acid sequence: CASSLWTDNEQFF.

The gene calls are TRBV11-1 and TRBJ2-2; D unclear. The CDR3 loop spans 14 amino acids. CDR1 and CDR2 (germline): SGHAT, FQDESV (reference sequence). The V and J ends lost 1 base and 7 bases respectively, with 10 bases between them. The CDR3 DNA reads TGTGCCAGCAGCTTAGGATTAGCCCTCGGGGAGCTGTTTTTT. This sequence encodes CASSLGLALGELFF.

The chain is built from TRBV19 and TRBJ2-1; D possibly corresponds to TRBD2 (6 bases). In germline, CDR1 is LNHDA, CDR2 SQIVND (reference sequence). This CDR3 is built from 11 residues. V was cut by 10 bases and J by 9 bases, with 13 bases left in between. DNA of the CDR3: TGTGCCACCCGACTAGTCGGTGAGCAGTTCTTC. Protein sequence: CATRLVGEQFF.

The V gene is TRBV7-6, the J gene TRBJ2-7; a possible D gene is TRBD1 (5 bases). Trimming cost V 0 bases and J 5 bases, with 11 bases left between them. This CDR3 is 14 amino acids long. The germline gives CDR1 SGHVS, CDR2 FNYEAQ. CDR3 residues: CASSLARGRNEQYF. The CDR3 DNA reads TGTGCCAGCAGCTTAGCTAGGGGCAGGAACGAGCAGTACTTC.

The CDR3 nucleotides are TGTGCCAGCAGCTCCCGAGGAAGGGCCAACGTCCTGACTTTC. This gives the protein CASSSRGRANVLTF. This sequence joins TRBV11-3 and TRBJ2-6; D is unresolved. CDR3 size: 14 residues. V was pared by 4 bases and J by 5 bases, with 9 bases between. Germline-derived CDR1 and CDR2 are SGHNT and YENEEA.

This chain joins TRBV6-1 and TRBJ2-1; possibly TRBD2 for D (6 bases). Trimming took off 2 bases at V and 0 bases at J, with 11 bases between the two ends. The CDR3 is made up of 16 amino acids. Germline loops: CDR1 MNHNS, CDR2 SASEGT. CDR3 residues: CASSEMRGASYNEQFF. CDR3 DNA: TGTGCCAGCAGTGAAATGCGGGGCGCCTCCTACAATGAGCAGTTCTTC.

V gene TRBV4-3 combines with J gene TRBJ1-2, with no clear D. CDR1 is LGHNA and CDR2 is YSLEER in the germline V gene. V was pared by 1 base and J by 4 bases, with 10 bases between. CDR3 length: 14 residues. The CDR3 DNA sequence: TGCGCCAGCAGCCAAGGCGGCAGAGGCTATGGCTACACCTTC. Protein sequence: CASSQGGRGYGYTF.

This chain joins TRBV19 and TRBJ2-7; 11 bases fit TRBD2. V shed 5 bases and J 4 bases; nucleotides not matched to a gene: 7. The length of the CDR3 is 15 residues. Germline V gene lookup returns CDR1 LNHDA and CDR2 SQIVND (reference sequence). The CDR3 loop is CASSSTGTSGYEQYF. The CDR3 bases are TGTGCCAGTAGTTCAACCGGGACTAGCGGATACGAGCAGTACTTC.

This chain links TRBV19 with TRBJ1-1; possible D gene TRBD1, 6 bases. Germline-derived CDR1 and CDR2 are LNHDA and SQIVND (reference sequence). Trimming took off 6 bases at V and 3 bases at J, with 17 bases between the two ends. CDR3 length: 15 amino acids. DNA for the CDR3: TGTGCCAGTAGCCTGGTCGGGGGGGCCTACACTGAAGCTTTCTTT. Translating it yields CASSLVGGAYTEAFF.

Remarks on this clone: The germline gene is not matched at one end of the junction; a read error may be the cause. V is TRBV5-1 and J is TRBJ2-7, with 12 bases that match TRBD2. CDR3 length equals 14 residues. Germline V lookup: CDR1 SGHRS, CDR2 YFSETQ. This CDR3 is CASSNPGTSGSATF. CDR3 DNA: TGCGCCAGCAGCAACCCCGGGACTAGCGGGTCGGCGACCTTC.

V is TRBV7-9 and J is TRBJ2-7; TRBD1 agrees at 9 bases. CDR1 and CDR2 from the germline V gene are SEHNR and FQNEAQ (reference sequence). V was pared by 5 bases and J by 4 bases, with 6 bases of the junction left unmatched. The CDR3 consists of 14 residues. The CDR3 DNA follows: TGTGCCAGCAGCAGAATGGGACAGGGATACGAGCAGTACTTC. Its protein is CASSRMGQGYEQYF.

The chain has TRBV6-5 and TRBJ1-2, with TRBD1 matching 10 bases. The CDR3 has 11 residues. Germline values: CDR1 MNHEY, CDR2 SVGAGI. The V and J ends lost 4 bases and 13 bases, in that order; junction bases with no gene match: 3. This chain's CDR3 is CASSWGDRGTF. In nucleotides, the CDR3 is TGTGCCAGCAGTTGGGGGGACAGGGGCACCTTC.

CDR3 sequence (DNA): TGTGCCAGCAGCTTAGGGCTAGCGGGTCGAACCTACGAGCAGTACTTC. Residues: CASSLGLAGRTYEQYF. The chain is built from TRBV13 and TRBJ2-7, with 8 bases identical to TRBD2. V gave up 0 bases and J gave up 2 bases; unmatched junction bases: 6. This CDR3 has 16 residues. Germline V CDR1 and CDR2: PRHDT, FYEKMQ (reference sequence).

The V call is TRBV3-1 (or the pseudogene TRBV3-2), the J call TRBJ1-1, with TRBD1 matching over 10 bases. This CDR3 spans 14 amino acids. Germline V lookup: CDR1 LGHDT, CDR2 YNNKEL (reference sequence). J lost 9 bases, V lost 5 bases, and 9 bases had no gene match. The CDR3 bases are TGTGCCAGCAGCGACAGGGGGCACCACTATCAAGCTTTCTTT. The encoded protein is CASSDRGHHYQAFF.